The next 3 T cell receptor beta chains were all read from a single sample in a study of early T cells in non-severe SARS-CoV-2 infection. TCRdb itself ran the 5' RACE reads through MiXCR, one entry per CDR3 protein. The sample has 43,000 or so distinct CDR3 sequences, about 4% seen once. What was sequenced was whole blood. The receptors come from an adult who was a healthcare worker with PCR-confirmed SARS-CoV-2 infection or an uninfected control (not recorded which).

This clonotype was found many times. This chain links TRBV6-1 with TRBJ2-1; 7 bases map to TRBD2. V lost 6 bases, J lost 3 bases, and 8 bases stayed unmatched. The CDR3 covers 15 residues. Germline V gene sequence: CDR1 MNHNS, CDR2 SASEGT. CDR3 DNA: TGTGCCAGCAGAGACCGGGAGGCTCTCTACAATGAGCAGTTCTTC. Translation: CASRDREALYNEQFF.

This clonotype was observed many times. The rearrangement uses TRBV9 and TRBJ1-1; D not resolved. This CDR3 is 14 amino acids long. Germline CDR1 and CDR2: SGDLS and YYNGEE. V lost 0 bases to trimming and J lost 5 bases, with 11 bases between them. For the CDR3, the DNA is TGTGCCAGCAGCGTAGGAGATGGGATTACTGAAGCTTTCTTT. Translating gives CASSVGDGITEAFF.

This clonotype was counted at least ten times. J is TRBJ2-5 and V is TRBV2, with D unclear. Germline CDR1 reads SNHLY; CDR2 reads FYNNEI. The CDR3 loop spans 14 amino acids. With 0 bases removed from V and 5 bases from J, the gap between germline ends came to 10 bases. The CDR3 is CASSEAEPPETQYF. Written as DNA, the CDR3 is TGTGCCAGCAGTGAAGCTGAGCCACCGGAGACCCAGTACTTC.